Included here is one T cell receptor beta chain sequence, with context. This record belongs to a study of CD8+ T cells in alopecia areata. The authors extracted RNA and reverse transcribed it into cDNA as the sequencing template. Profiled with immunoSEQ multiplex PCR; TCRdb holds only in-frame clones, not every one. The sample includes some 120,000 clones, 40% to 55% of them seen just once. The CDR3 runs 15 residues. Trimming stripped 4 bases from V and 3 bases from J, with 19 bases between. CDR1 is SQVTM and CDR2 is ANQGSEA in the germline V gene. The source material was NKG2D-low CD8+ T cells sorted from blood. The V and J genes are TRBV29-1 and TRBJ2-7, with D perhaps being TRBD1 or TRBD2 (6 bases each). The origin of this receptor is a human donor with alopecia areata. CDR3 amino acids: CSVVPYGGLDYEQYF. In DNA, the CDR3 is TGCAGCGTTGTACCATACGGGGGCCTCGACTACGAGCAGTACTTC.